A single sample is the source of the 22 T cell receptor beta chains below, sequenced in a study of vaccination effects on CD4 cells after COVID-19. The method was immunoSEQ multiplex PCR; TCRdb's version includes in-frame clones alone and lacks a portion of them. The data hold tens of thousands of clones, with 82% observed a single time. Before sequencing, viral peptide pools were used by the ViraFEST assay to expand antigen-specific CD4+ T cells. With approximately 9 days of culture completed, CD4+ T cells were isolated. Two-dose BNT162b2 or mRNA-1273 vaccination was given to participants. Their antigens are not known. Sample: CD4+ T cells from PBMCs cultured with HCoV-NL63 spike peptides, taken after COVID-19 vaccination. These TCRs come from a human donor who received a COVID-19 vaccine. Some clones in this sample may be carry-over from other donors' samples.

The chain is built from TRBV25-1 and TRBJ2-1; tentatively, D is TRBD2 (6 bases). V was shortened by 3 bases and J by 10 bases, with 19 bases between the two germline ends. Germline V gene sequence: CDR1 MGHDK, CDR2 SYGVNS. The CDR3 sequence is 15 residues long. The CDR3 protein is CASSDPGTPGVEQFF. The CDR3, as DNA: TGTGCCAGCAGTGACCCTGGGACTCCCGGCGTGGAGCAGTTCTTC.

A few counts support this clone. The J gene is TRBJ1-3, the V gene TRBV9; no clear D gene. V was shortened by 0 bases and J by 1 base, with 11 bases between the two germline ends. CDR3 length equals 16 residues. Germline loops: CDR1 SGDLS, CDR2 YYNGEE. The CDR3 DNA reads as TGTGCCAGCAGCGTAGACTACAGCCAATCTGGAAACACCATATATTTT. This codes for CASSVDYSQSGNTIYF.

The chain uses TRBV4-3 and TRBJ2-4, with a weak D call TRBD2 (6 bases). Trimming shortened V by 1 base and J by 1 base, and 11 bases separated the two germline ends. Germline V lookup: CDR1 LGHNA, CDR2 YSLEER. The CDR3 length is 16 residues. DNA of the CDR3: TGCGCCAGCAGCCAAGGGTCGGGAGTTGCCAAAAACATTCAGTACTTC. The encoded protein is CASSQGSGVAKNIQYF.

The J gene is TRBJ2-5, the V gene TRBV11-2; TRBD1 agrees at 8 bases. CDR1 and CDR2 from the germline V gene are SGHAT and FQNNGV. V lost 4 bases to trimming and J lost 5 bases; unmatched junction nucleotides: 9. This CDR3 has 15 residues. The CDR3 reads CASSSNNYRGETQYF. CDR3 bases: TGTGCCAGCAGCTCTAATAATTACAGGGGGGAGACCCAGTACTTC.

The J gene is TRBJ1-2, the V gene TRBV2; D ambiguous. Germline V gene lookup returns CDR1 SNHLY and CDR2 FYNNEI. V lost 4 bases and J 7 bases, leaving 10 bases between the germline ends. CDR3 length: 12 amino acids. The CDR3 loop reads CASSGTVGGYTF. The DNA of the CDR3 is TGTGCCAGCAGTGGGACGGTCGGTGGCTACACCTTC.

The J gene is TRBJ2-3, the V gene TRBV7-9; D gene ambiguous. V lost 0 bases and J 4 bases, leaving 5 bases between the germline ends. Germline CDR1 and CDR2: SEHNR and FQNEAQ (reference sequence). This CDR3 has 13 residues. CDR3 DNA: TGTGCCAGCAGCTTAGCATTGGCAGATACGCAGTATTTT. This gives the protein CASSLALADTQYF.

The chain recombines TRBV24-1 with TRBJ2-2; 8 bases align to TRBD1. The CDR3 is made up of 17 amino acids. Trimming removed 4 bases from V and 5 bases from J; junction bases left unmatched: 11. Germline V gene lookup returns CDR1 KGHDR and CDR2 SFDVKD. CDR3 loop: CATSDPRQGRRTGELFF. The CDR3 DNA sequence: TGTGCCACCAGTGACCCTCGACAGGGGAGAAGGACCGGGGAGCTGTTTTTT.

This chain joins TRBV9 and TRBJ2-3; maybe TRBD1 (6 bases). V was cut by 5 bases and J by 5 bases, with 12 bases left in between. Per the germline V gene, CDR1 is SGDLS and CDR2 is YYNGEE. The CDR3 contains 13 residues. The CDR3 here is CASSSQGIDTQYF. CDR3 nucleotides: TGTGCCAGCAGTTCTCAGGGGATAGATACGCAGTATTTT. Using reference TRBV9 and TRBJ2-3 for the parts outside the CDR3, the full variable domain is DSGVTQTPKHLITATGQRVTLRCSPRSGDLSVYWYQQSLDQGLQFLIQYYNGEERAKGNILERFSAQQFPDLHSELNLSSLELGDSALYFCASSSQGIDTQYFGPGTRLTVL.

V gene TRBV5-6 combines with J gene TRBJ2-3; D may be TRBD2 (6 bases). The V end lost 3 bases, the J end lost 4 bases, and 12 bases lay between the germline ends. This CDR3 comprises 14 residues. Germline lookup yields CDR1 SGHDT and CDR2 YYEEEE. CDR3 sequence: CASSSLASADTQYF. The CDR3 nucleotides are TGTGCCAGCAGCTCTCTAGCGTCCGCAGATACGCAGTATTTT.

This rearrangement joins TRBV18 to TRBJ2-5; no firm D call. Trimming pared 2 bases from V and 3 bases from J, leaving 10 bases between. Germline CDR1 is KGHSH and CDR2 is LQKENI. The CDR3 runs to 14 residues. The CDR3 loop is CASSPKTREETQYF. DNA of the CDR3: TGTGCCAGCTCACCAAAGACGCGTGAAGAGACCCAGTACTTC.

The rearrangement uses TRBV5-8 and TRBJ2-5, with 14 bases lining up with TRBD2. The CDR3 runs to 16 residues. Germline V lookup: CDR1 SGHTS, CDR2 YDEGEE. V was clipped by 4 bases and J by 1 base; unmatched bases: 3. The DNA for the CDR3 is TGTGCCAGCAGCCTCGGGACTAGCGGGGGCCAAGAGACCCAGTACTTC. Its protein product is CASSLGTSGGQETQYF.

CDR3 sequence (DNA): TGTGCCTGGCTTCCCGGAAGCTCCTACAATGAGCAGTTCTTC. Protein sequence: CAWLPGSSYNEQFF. This chain joins TRBV30 and TRBJ2-1; D not resolved. This CDR3 contains 14 residues. The germline CDR1 and CDR2 sequences are GTSNPN and SVGIG (reference sequence). Trimming removed 5 bases from V and 0 bases from J, with 11 bases in between.

CDR3 coding DNA: TGTGCCAGCAGTTACTACCGACAGGGCGGGGGCTACACCTTC. Amino acid sequence: CASSYYRQGGGYTF. The chain has TRBV6-2 or TRBV6-3 and TRBJ1-2; TRBD1 aligns across 7 bases. With V trimmed by 1 base and J by 8 bases, 7 bases remained unmatched. The CDR3 length is 14 residues. Germline lookup yields CDR1 MNHEY and CDR2 SVGEGT.

The chain joins TRBV18 to TRBJ1-5; 8 bases fit TRBD1. This CDR3 region has 14 residues. V was clipped by 3 bases and J by 6 bases; unmatched bases: 4. Germline values: CDR1 KGHSH, CDR2 LQKENI. This CDR3 reads CASSPSGGSQPQHF. The DNA for the CDR3 is TGTGCCAGCTCACCCTCAGGGGGCAGTCAGCCCCAGCATTTT. The variable domain in full, completed from reference TRBV18 and TRBJ1-5, reads NAGVMQNPRHLVRRRGQEARLRCSPMKGHSHVYWYRQLPEEGLKFMVYLQKENIIDESGMPKERFSAEFPKEGPSILRIQQVVRGDSAAYFCASSPSGGSQPQHFGDGTRLSIL.

This chain uses TRBV5-4 with TRBJ2-4, with TRBD1 matching over 7 bases. CDR3 length: 14 residues. V lost 5 bases and J lost 8; bases outside the gene matches: 10. Germline assignment: CDR1 SGHNT and CDR2 YYREEE (reference sequence). The CDR3 DNA sequence: TGTGCCAGCAGTTTCCAGACAGGGAGTTACATTCAGTACTTC. Protein sequence: CASSFQTGSYIQYF.

J is TRBJ2-3 and V is TRBV5-5; D is unclear. Germline-derived CDR1 and CDR2 are SGHKS and YYEKEE (reference sequence). This CDR3 has 16 residues. Trimming stripped 0 bases from V and 2 bases from J, with 13 bases between. CDR3 in DNA: TGTGCCAGCAGCTTGGAGGTAGGCGCTAACACAGATACGCAGTATTTT. Its protein is CASSLEVGANTDTQYF.

This chain connects TRBV5-1 to TRBJ2-3, with 7 bases aligning to TRBD1. Germline-derived CDR1 and CDR2 are SGHRS and YFSETQ. The ends lost 2 bases at V and 0 bases at J; junction bases unmatched: 3. The CDR3 contains 15 residues. The CDR3: CASSFRTGSTDTQYF. CDR3 nucleotide sequence: TGCGCCAGCAGCTTCAGGACAGGAAGCACAGATACGCAGTATTTT. Full variable domain (remainder filled in from reference TRBV5-1 and TRBJ2-3): KAGVTQTPRYLIKTRGQQVTLSCSPISGHRSVSWYQQTPGQGLQFLFEYFSETQRNKGNFPGRFSGRQFSNSRSEMNVSTLELGDSALYLCASSFRTGSTDTQYFGPGTRLTVL.

The V and J genes are TRBV7-2 and TRBJ2-2; D unresolved. The germline V gene encodes CDR1 SGHTA and CDR2 FQGNSA. This CDR3 has 13 residues. Trimming stripped 5 bases from V and 4 bases from J, with 8 bases between. In nucleotides, the CDR3 is TGTGCCAGCAGCATATACCGCACCGGGGAGCTGTTTTTT. This codes for CASSIYRTGELFF.

V gene TRBV12-3 or TRBV12-4 combines with J gene TRBJ2-5; D assignment may be TRBD1 or TRBD2 (5 bases each). The CDR3 spans 13 residues. V lost 3 bases to trimming and J lost 4 bases, with 9 bases between them. DNA of the CDR3: TGTGCCAGCAGTTTCGTAGGGACAGAGACCCAGTACTTC. It yields the protein CASSFVGTETQYF.

CDR3 sequence (DNA): TGTGCCTCCTTCTCGCGCTCCTATAATTCACCCCTCCACTTT. Translating gives CASFSRSYNSPLHF. The chain has TRBV6-5 and TRBJ1-6; no clear D gene. CDR3 length: 14 residues. The germline V and J ends were trimmed by 11 bases and 0 bases, with 11 bases remaining between them. The V gene's germline CDR1 is MNHEY and CDR2 SVGAGI.

The chain has TRBV24-1 and TRBJ2-2; D is unresolved. Germline CDR1 reads KGHDR; CDR2 reads SFDVKD. V was trimmed by 4 bases and J by 5 bases, leaving 4 bases between them. This CDR3 has 12 amino acids. In nucleotides, the CDR3 is TGTGCCACCAGTGAAGGAACCGGGGAGCTGTTTTTT. Protein product: CATSEGTGELFF.

The rearrangement joins TRBV24-1 to TRBJ2-2, with TRBD1 identical over 9 bases. J gave up 6 bases and V 2 bases, and 9 bases lay outside the gene matches. This CDR3 region has 17 residues. The germline V gene has CDR1 KGHDR and CDR2 SFDVKD. CDR3 nucleotides: TGTGCCACCAGTGATTACTCGGGACAGGGTATTGCCGGGGAGCTGTTTTTT. Protein: CATSDYSGQGIAGELFF.